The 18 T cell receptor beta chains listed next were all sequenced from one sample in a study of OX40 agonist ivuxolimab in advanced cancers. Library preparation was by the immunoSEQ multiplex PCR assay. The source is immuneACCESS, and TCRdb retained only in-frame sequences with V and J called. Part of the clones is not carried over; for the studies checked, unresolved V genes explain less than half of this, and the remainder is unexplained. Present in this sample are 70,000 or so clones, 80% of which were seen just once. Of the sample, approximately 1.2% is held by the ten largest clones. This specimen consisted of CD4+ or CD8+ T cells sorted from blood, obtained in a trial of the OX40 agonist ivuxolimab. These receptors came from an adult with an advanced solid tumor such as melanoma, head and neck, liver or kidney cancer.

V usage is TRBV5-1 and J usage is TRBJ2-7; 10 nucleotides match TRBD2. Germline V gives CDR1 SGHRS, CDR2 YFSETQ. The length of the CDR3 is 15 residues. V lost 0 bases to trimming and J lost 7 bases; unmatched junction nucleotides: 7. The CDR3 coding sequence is TGCGCCAGCAGCTTGGAGAGCGGGGGGGCCTTTGAGCAGTACTTC. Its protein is CASSLESGGAFEQYF.

CDR3 nucleotides: TGCGCCAGCAGCCAAGATCTCAGAATCACAGATACGCAGTATTTT. Its protein product is CASSQDLRITDTQYF. The V call is TRBV4-3, the J call TRBJ2-3; D gene unclear. Trimming pared 0 bases from V and 2 bases from J, leaving 9 bases between. The CDR3 consists of 15 residues. Germline CDR1 is LGHNA and CDR2 is YSLEER.

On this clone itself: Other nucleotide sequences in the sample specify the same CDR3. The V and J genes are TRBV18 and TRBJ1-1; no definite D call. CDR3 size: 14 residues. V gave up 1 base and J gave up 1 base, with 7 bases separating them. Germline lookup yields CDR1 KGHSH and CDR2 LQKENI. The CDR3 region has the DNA TGTGCCAGCTCACCACGGCAAGAGAACACTGAAGCTTTCTTT. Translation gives CASSPRQENTEAFF.

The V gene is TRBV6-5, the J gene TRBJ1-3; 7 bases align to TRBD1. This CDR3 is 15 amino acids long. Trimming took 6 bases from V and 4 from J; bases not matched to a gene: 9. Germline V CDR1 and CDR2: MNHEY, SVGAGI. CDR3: CASRIGTDGGNTIYF. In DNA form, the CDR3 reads TGTGCCAGCAGGATTGGGACAGATGGCGGAAACACCATATATTTT.

The CDR3 DNA reads TGTGCCAGCAGTTGGGGCTATGGGAACACTGAAGCTTTCTTT. This encodes CASSWGYGNTEAFF. The gene calls are TRBV6-6 and TRBJ1-1; D is perhaps TRBD1 (5 bases). The germline V gene has CDR1 MNHNY and CDR2 SVGAGI (reference sequence). The CDR3 is 14 residues long. Deletions cut 4 bases from V and 1 base from J, with 10 bases between.

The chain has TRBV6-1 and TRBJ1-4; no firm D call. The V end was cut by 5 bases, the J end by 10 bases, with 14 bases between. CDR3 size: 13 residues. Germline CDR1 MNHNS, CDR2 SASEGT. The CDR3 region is CASSITEEGKLFF. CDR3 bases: TGTGCCAGCAGTATTACGGAGGAGGGAAAACTGTTTTTT.

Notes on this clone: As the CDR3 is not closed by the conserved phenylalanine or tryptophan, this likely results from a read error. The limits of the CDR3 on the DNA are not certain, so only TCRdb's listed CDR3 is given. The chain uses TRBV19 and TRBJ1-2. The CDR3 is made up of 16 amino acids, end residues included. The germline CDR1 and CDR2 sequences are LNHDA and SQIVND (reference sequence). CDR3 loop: CASSPSRASQYGQTAA.

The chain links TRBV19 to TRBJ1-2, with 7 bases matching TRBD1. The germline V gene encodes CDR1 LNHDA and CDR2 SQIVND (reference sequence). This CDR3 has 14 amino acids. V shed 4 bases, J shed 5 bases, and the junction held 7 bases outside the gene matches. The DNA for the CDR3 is TGTGCCAGTAGTAAAACAGGGGTAGAGTATGGCTACACCTTC. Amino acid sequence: CASSKTGVEYGYTF.

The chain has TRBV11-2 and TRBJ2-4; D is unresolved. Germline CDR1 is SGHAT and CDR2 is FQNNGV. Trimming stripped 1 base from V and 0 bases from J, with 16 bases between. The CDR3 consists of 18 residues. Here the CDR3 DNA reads TGTGCCAGCAGCTTAGTAAAACCCAGCACGGTAGCCAAAAACATTCAGTACTTC. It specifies CASSLVKPSTVAKNIQYF.

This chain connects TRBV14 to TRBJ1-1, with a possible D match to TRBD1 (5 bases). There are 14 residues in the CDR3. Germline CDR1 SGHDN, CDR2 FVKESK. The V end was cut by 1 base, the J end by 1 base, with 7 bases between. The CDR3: CASSQVGGNTEAFF. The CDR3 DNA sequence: TGTGCCAGCAGCCAAGTGGGGGGGAACACTGAAGCTTTCTTT.

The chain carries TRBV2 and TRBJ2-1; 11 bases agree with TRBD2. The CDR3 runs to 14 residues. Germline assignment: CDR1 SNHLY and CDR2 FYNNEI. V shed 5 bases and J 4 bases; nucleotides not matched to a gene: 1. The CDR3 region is CASSLAGGYNEQFF. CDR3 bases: TGTGCCAGCAGTCTAGCGGGGGGTTACAATGAGCAGTTCTTC.

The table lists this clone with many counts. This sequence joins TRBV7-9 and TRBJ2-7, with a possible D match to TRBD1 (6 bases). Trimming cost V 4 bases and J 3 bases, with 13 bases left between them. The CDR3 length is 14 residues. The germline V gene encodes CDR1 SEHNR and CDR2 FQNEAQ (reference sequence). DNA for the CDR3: TGTGCCAGCAGCTCAGCAGGGGTATACTACGAGCAGTACTTC. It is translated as CASSSAGVYYEQYF.

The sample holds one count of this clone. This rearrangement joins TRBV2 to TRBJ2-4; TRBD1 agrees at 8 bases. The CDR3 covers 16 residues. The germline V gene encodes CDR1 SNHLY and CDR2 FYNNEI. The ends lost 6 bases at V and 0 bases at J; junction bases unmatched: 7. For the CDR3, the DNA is TGTGCCAGCAGGTCAGGGGGCGCGGGAGCCAAAAACATTCAGTACTTC. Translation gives CASRSGGAGAKNIQYF.

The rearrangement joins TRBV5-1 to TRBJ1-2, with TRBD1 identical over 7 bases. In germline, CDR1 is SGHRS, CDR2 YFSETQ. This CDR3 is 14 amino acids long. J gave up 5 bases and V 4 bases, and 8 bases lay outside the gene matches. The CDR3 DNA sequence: TGCGCCAGCAGCACCCAAACGACAGGGTATGGCTACACCTTC. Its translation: CASSTQTTGYGYTF.

This CDR3 reads CASSEAMPGSQPQHF. As DNA, the CDR3 is TGTGCCAGCAGTGAAGCTATGCCAGGAAGTCAGCCCCAGCATTTT. J is TRBJ1-5 and V is TRBV6-1; D remains unclear. The CDR3 totals 15 residues. Germline CDR1 reads MNHNS; CDR2 reads SASEGT. Trimming cost V 0 bases and J 6 bases, with 12 bases left between them.

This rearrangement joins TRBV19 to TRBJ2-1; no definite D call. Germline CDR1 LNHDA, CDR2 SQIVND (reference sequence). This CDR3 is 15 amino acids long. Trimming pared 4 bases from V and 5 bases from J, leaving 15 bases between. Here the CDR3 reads CASSRVLGMNNEQFF. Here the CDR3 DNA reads TGTGCCAGTAGTAGGGTATTGGGAATGAACAATGAGCAGTTCTTC.

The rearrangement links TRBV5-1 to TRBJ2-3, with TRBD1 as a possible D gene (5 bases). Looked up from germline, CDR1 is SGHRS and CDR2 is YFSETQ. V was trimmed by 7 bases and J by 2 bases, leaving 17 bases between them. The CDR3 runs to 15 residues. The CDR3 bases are TGCGCCAGCCTGGATGGGGCAGTCTCCACAGATACGCAGTATTTT. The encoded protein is CASLDGAVSTDTQYF. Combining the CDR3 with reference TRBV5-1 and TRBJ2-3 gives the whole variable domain KAGVTQTPRYLIKTRGQQVTLSCSPISGHRSVSWYQQTPGQGLQFLFEYFSETQRNKGNFPGRFSGRQFSNSRSEMNVSTLELGDSALYLCASLDGAVSTDTQYFGPGTRLTVL.

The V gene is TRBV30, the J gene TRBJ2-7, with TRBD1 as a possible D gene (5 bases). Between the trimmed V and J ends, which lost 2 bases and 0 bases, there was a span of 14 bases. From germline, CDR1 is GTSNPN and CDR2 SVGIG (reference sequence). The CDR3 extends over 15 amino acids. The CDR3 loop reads CAWSKGAPFSYEQYF. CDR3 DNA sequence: TGTGCCTGGAGTAAAGGGGCGCCTTTCTCCTACGAGCAGTACTTC. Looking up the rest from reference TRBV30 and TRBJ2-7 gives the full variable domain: SQTIHQWPATLVQPVGSPLSLECTVEGTSNPNLYWYRQAAGRGLQLLFYSVGIGQISSEVPQNLSASRPQDRQFILSSKKLLLSDSGFYLCAWSKGAPFSYEQYFGPGTRLTVT.